The 30 T cell receptor beta chains given below trace back to one sample, sequenced in a study of T cell repertoires and HLA-DP antigens. Antigens for these TCRs are unknown. Clones were sequenced by immunoSEQ multiplex PCR, and TCRdb holds only the in-frame ones, with some missing. The table lists fewer than 95,000 clones, approximately 89% of them singletons. Sequenced sample: CD4+ T cells from PBMCs. The source of these receptors is a man aged 50 to 60 in good health and CMV-seronegative.

The rearrangement links TRBV7-2 to TRBJ2-7; D tentatively reads TRBD1 or TRBD2 (5 bases each). The germline gives CDR1 SGHTA, CDR2 FQGNSA. The CDR3 covers 14 residues. V lost 4 bases to trimming and J lost 2 bases, with 12 bases between them. The CDR3 region has the DNA TGTGCCAGCAGCTCCGGGACGTATACCTACGAGCAGTACTTC. This sequence encodes CASSSGTYTYEQYF.

CDR3 sequence (DNA): TGTGCCAGCAGCGGTGACAGGGGGCTTTCAAATGAGCAGTTCTTC. This encodes CASSGDRGLSNEQFF. V is TRBV2 and J is TRBJ2-1, with 10 bases lining up with TRBD1. The CDR3 consists of 15 residues. Germline assignment: CDR1 SNHLY and CDR2 FYNNEI. The ends lost 6 bases at V and 7 bases at J; junction bases unmatched: 9.

V usage is TRBV2 and J usage is TRBJ2-6; no definite D call. Trimming took off 8 bases at V and 0 bases at J, with 8 bases between the two ends. The CDR3 length is 14 residues. Germline V lookup: CDR1 SNHLY, CDR2 FYNNEI. This CDR3 is CASSRSSGANVLTF. The CDR3 DNA follows: TGTGCCAGCTCCCGCTCCTCTGGGGCCAACGTCCTGACTTTC.

Notes on this clone: In the same sample, other DNA sequences code for this CDR3. V and J are TRBV5-1 and TRBJ2-3, with 9 bases matching TRBD1. In germline, CDR1 is SGHRS, CDR2 YFSETQ. The CDR3 is 13 amino acids. V was clipped by 4 bases and J by 5 bases; unmatched bases: 2. CDR3 in amino acids: CASSGTGLDTQYF. CDR3 nucleotide sequence: TGCGCCAGCAGCGGGACAGGGTTAGATACGCAGTATTTT.

The chain couples TRBV19 to TRBJ1-4, with D tentatively TRBD1 (5 bases). The CDR3 contains 14 residues. Germline V CDR1 and CDR2: LNHDA, SQIVND (reference sequence). V was clipped by 3 bases and J by 7 bases, with 12 bases between them. CDR3 protein: CASSMGTVSEKLFF. In DNA, the CDR3 is TGTGCCAGTAGTATGGGGACCGTGAGTGAAAAACTGTTTTTT. The variable domain in full, completed from reference TRBV19 and TRBJ1-4, reads DGGITQSPKYLFRKEGQNVTLSCEQNLNHDAMYWYRQDPGQGLRLIYYSQIVNDFQKGDIAEGYSVSREKKESFPLTVTSAQKNPTAFYLCASSMGTVSEKLFFGSGTQLSVL.

This clone was observed a handful of times. V and J are TRBV5-1 and TRBJ2-3; 10 positions agree with TRBD2. The CDR3 has 16 residues. Unmatched junction bases numbered 5, after V lost 4 bases and J lost 0 bases. Germline values: CDR1 SGHRS, CDR2 YFSETQ. This CDR3 is CASSPGTSVSTDTQYF. The CDR3 DNA reads as TGCGCCAGCAGCCCAGGGACTAGCGTTAGCACAGATACGCAGTATTTT.

The rearrangement uses TRBV11-2 and TRBJ2-7; no reliable D call. V lost 6 bases, J lost 0 bases, and 6 bases lay in between. The CDR3 covers 12 residues. From germline, CDR1 is SGHAT and CDR2 FQNNGV. The CDR3 DNA follows: TGTGCCAGCAGTACTAACTCCTACGAGCAGTACTTC. Its protein is CASSTNSYEQYF.

The rearrangement joins TRBV10-2 to TRBJ2-1; TRBD2 aligns across 7 bases. The CDR3 length is 13 residues. V lost 6 bases, J lost 3 bases, and 2 bases stayed unmatched. The germline V gene encodes CDR1 WSHSY and CDR2 SAAADI. The CDR3 region is CASRSGGYNEQFF. The CDR3 nucleotides are TGCGCCAGCAGGTCGGGGGGCTACAATGAGCAGTTCTTC.

V gene TRBV7-9 combines with J gene TRBJ2-5, with D uncertain. This CDR3 is 11 amino acids long. Trimming shortened V by 0 bases and J by 5 bases, and 1 base separated the two germline ends. The V gene's germline CDR1 is SEHNR and CDR2 FQNEAQ (reference sequence). The CDR3 region is CASSLAETQYF. The CDR3 DNA reads as TGTGCCAGCAGCTTAGCCGAGACCCAGTACTTC.

The V and J genes are TRBV7-2 and TRBJ1-1; no clear D gene. The CDR3 covers 13 residues. Trimming shortened V by 4 bases and J by 0 bases, and 6 bases separated the two germline ends. From germline, CDR1 is SGHTA and CDR2 FQGNSA. CDR3 sequence reads: CASSSQMNTEAFF. CDR3 coding DNA: TGTGCCAGCAGCTCTCAGATGAACACTGAAGCTTTCTTT. The entire variable domain, with the rest obtained from reference TRBV7-2 and TRBJ1-1, is as follows: GAGVSQSPSNKVTEKGKDVELRCDPISGHTALYWYRQSLGQGLEFLIYFQGNSAPDKSGLPSDRFSAERTGGSVSTLTIQRTQQEDSAVYLCASSSQMNTEAFFGQGTRLTVV.

The chain uses TRBV4-1 and TRBJ2-3, with unresolved D. Germline loops: CDR1 MGHRA, CDR2 YSYEKL. This CDR3 is 14 amino acids long. Trimming took 0 bases from V and 6 from J, leaving 10 bases between them. The CDR3 loop is CASSQDSRTDTQYF. As DNA, the CDR3 is TGCGCCAGCAGCCAAGATTCTAGGACGGATACGCAGTATTTT.

J is TRBJ1-1 and V is TRBV30, with no clear D. V gave up 4 bases and J gave up 4 bases, with 10 bases separating them. CDR1 is GTSNPN, CDR2 SVGIG, per germline (reference sequence). CDR3 length: 12 residues. CDR3 protein: CAWNPAPTEAFF. The CDR3 nucleotides read TGTGCCTGGAACCCGGCCCCCACTGAAGCTTTCTTT.

The CDR3 reads CASSERGVGETQYF. As DNA, the CDR3 is TGTGCCAGCAGTGAACGGGGGGTCGGGGAGACCCAGTACTTC. The chain recombines TRBV6-1 with TRBJ2-5; TRBD2 aligns across 7 bases. In germline, CDR1 is MNHNS, CDR2 SASEGT. This CDR3 is 14 amino acids long. V shed 2 bases and J 5 bases; nucleotides not matched to a gene: 5.

A note on this clone: Its ends do not fully match the called genes, so a read error is possible. The genes are TRBV11-2 and TRBJ2-1; D remains unclear. From germline, CDR1 is SGHAT and CDR2 FQNNGV. The CDR3 extends over 14 amino acids. CDR3 nucleotide sequence: TGTGCCAGCAGCTTAGATAGGAGTAGGAACCTAATTATCTTC. It is translated as CASSLDRSRNLIIF.

V and J are TRBV5-6 and TRBJ1-2; 7 bases fit TRBD1. CDR3 length: 11 residues. Germline loops: CDR1 SGHDT, CDR2 YYEEEE. The V segment lost 1 base and the J segment 11 bases; nucleotides outside the gene matches: 2. This chain's CDR3 is CASSLSGGYTF. The CDR3 region has the DNA TGTGCCAGCAGCTTGTCAGGGGGTTACACCTTC.

The rearrangement uses TRBV7-3 and TRBJ2-5; 8 bases are shared with TRBD2. Germline values: CDR1 SGHTA, CDR2 FQGTGA. V gave up 3 bases and J gave up 1 base; unmatched junction bases: 1. The CDR3 has 14 residues. CDR3 in DNA: TGTGCCAGCAGCTTCGGGAGGGGCCAAGAGACCCAGTACTTC. This encodes CASSFGRGQETQYF.

This chain joins TRBV27 and TRBJ2-1, with D perhaps matching TRBD1 or TRBD2 (5 bases each). The V end lost 0 bases, the J end lost 4 bases, and 13 bases lay between the germline ends. This CDR3 spans 16 amino acids. Germline V CDR1 and CDR2: MNHEY, SMNVEV (reference sequence). CDR3 in amino acids: CASSLSEGLVYNEQFF. The DNA of the CDR3 is TGTGCCAGCAGTTTATCTGAGGGGCTCGTATACAATGAGCAGTTCTTC.

The chain recombines TRBV5-1 with TRBJ1-1; weak D call: TRBD1 (6 bases). CDR1 and CDR2 (germline): SGHRS, YFSETQ. V was pared by 0 bases and J by 1 base, with 10 bases between. The length of the CDR3 is 15 residues. The CDR3 DNA is TGCGCCAGCAGCTTGGACAGGGCGAGGAACACTGAAGCTTTCTTT. Translating gives CASSLDRARNTEAFF.

The chain is built from TRBV7-2 and TRBJ2-7, with D perhaps matching TRBD1 or TRBD2 (6 bases each). In germline, CDR1 is SGHTA, CDR2 FQGNSA. This CDR3 is built from 16 residues. V lost 6 bases and J lost 1, with 19 bases in between. The CDR3 nucleotides are TGTGCCAGCAGAGGAGGGGGAGCCGCCCTGTCCTACGAGCAGTACTTC. Translated, it gives CASRGGGAALSYEQYF.

This chain uses TRBV7-5 with TRBJ1-5. TRBV7-5 is deemed a pseudogene. The CDR3 totals 16 residues. The CDR3 region has the DNA TGTGCCAGAAGCTTATGGGTGCGCTTTAGCAATCAGCCCCAGCATTTT. Protein: CARSLWVRFSNQPQHF.

The chain employs TRBV9 and TRBJ1-1; D is uncertain. CDR3 length equals 13 residues. The germline V gene encodes CDR1 SGDLS and CDR2 YYNGEE. Trimming shortened V by 0 bases and J by 2 bases, and 5 bases separated the two germline ends. CDR3 nucleotide sequence: TGTGCCAGCAGCGTAGCGACCAACACTGAAGCTTTCTTT. Its protein product is CASSVATNTEAFF. The variable domain in full, completed from reference TRBV9 and TRBJ1-1, reads DSGVTQTPKHLITATGQRVTLRCSPRSGDLSVYWYQQSLDQGLQFLIQYYNGEERAKGNILERFSAQQFPDLHSELNLSSLELGDSALYFCASSVATNTEAFFGQGTRLTVV.

The chain employs TRBV5-5 and TRBJ1-3; 7 bases agree with TRBD1. Germline-derived CDR1 and CDR2 are SGHKS and YYEKEE (reference sequence). Trimming at V came to 2 bases and at J to 0 bases, leaving 5 bases not matched to a gene. This CDR3 has 16 amino acids. CDR3 in amino acids: CASSFNAGGSGNTIYF. The CDR3 DNA is TGTGCCAGCAGCTTTAACGCAGGGGGCTCTGGAAACACCATATATTTT.

The chain has TRBV10-1 and TRBJ1-4, with D uncertain. Per the germline V gene, CDR1 is WNHNN and CDR2 is SYGVQD (reference sequence). V was trimmed by 5 bases and J by 6 bases, leaving 16 bases between them. The CDR3 runs 15 residues. CDR3 loop: CASSRRMDGDEKLFF. CDR3 nucleotide sequence: TGCGCCAGCAGTAGGAGAATGGACGGAGATGAAAAACTGTTTTTT.

The chain couples TRBV29-1 to TRBJ2-1, with D unresolved. CDR3 length: 15 amino acids. Deletions cut 1 base from V and 8 bases from J, with 18 bases between. The germline gives CDR1 SQVTM, CDR2 ANQGSEA. CDR3 DNA: TGCAGCGTTGAAGTGGTCCTCCTCCGTGGGGATGAGCAGTTCTTC. Translation gives CSVEVVLLRGDEQFF.

The rearrangement links TRBV19 to TRBJ1-4; 9 bases align to TRBD1. This CDR3 has 15 amino acids. Germline V gene lookup returns CDR1 LNHDA and CDR2 SQIVND (reference sequence). V was pared by 8 bases and J by 5 bases, with 9 bases of the junction left unmatched. DNA of the CDR3: TGTGCCAGTGCGTCGGGACAGGGCAAGAATGAAAAACTGTTTTTT. Residues: CASASGQGKNEKLFF. The full variable domain, rest sourced from reference TRBV19 and TRBJ1-4, is DGGITQSPKYLFRKEGQNVTLSCEQNLNHDAMYWYRQDPGQGLRLIYYSQIVNDFQKGDIAEGYSVSREKKESFPLTVTSAQKNPTAFYLCASASGQGKNEKLFFGSGTQLSVL.

This sequence joins TRBV5-4 and TRBJ2-1, with 9 bases fitting TRBD2. The CDR3 has 18 residues. Trimming at V came to 4 bases and at J to 7 bases, leaving 18 bases not matched to a gene. The germline V gene has CDR1 SGHNT and CDR2 YYREEE (reference sequence). The CDR3 DNA reads as TGTGCCAGCAGCCCCGCGGGAGGGGCTCAGCGGGGGTATAATGAGCAGTTCTTC. The encoded protein is CASSPAGGAQRGYNEQFF.

The genes are TRBV13 and TRBJ2-7, with TRBD2 matching 12 bases. Losses at the gene ends were 2 bases for V and 4 bases for J; bases not matched to a gene: 3. CDR1 PRHDT and CDR2 FYEKMQ come from the germline V gene (reference sequence). This CDR3 is built from 15 residues. The CDR3, as DNA: TGTGCCAGCAGCTTATCTAGCGGGAGGGAGTACGAGCAGTACTTC. This translates into CASSLSSGREYEQYF. Full variable domain (remainder filled in from reference TRBV13 and TRBJ2-7): AAGVIQSPRHLIKEKRETATLKCYPIPRHDTVYWYQQGPGQDPQFLISFYEKMQSDKGSIPDRFSAQQFSDYHSELNMSSLELGDSALYFCASSLSSGREYEQYFGPGTRLTVT.

CDR3 region: CASSRRLQETQYF. Here the CDR3 DNA reads TGTGCCAGCAGTCGGCGGTTACAAGAGACCCAGTACTTC. J is TRBJ2-5 and V is TRBV2; D unclear. The CDR3 is 13 amino acids. Trimming took 5 bases from V and 2 from J, leaving 9 bases between them. CDR1 and CDR2 (germline): SNHLY, FYNNEI.

The chain joins TRBV9 to TRBJ2-2; tentative D call: TRBD2 (5 bases). CDR1 and CDR2 (germline): SGDLS, YYNGEE. V was trimmed by 0 bases and J by 6 bases, leaving 15 bases between them. This CDR3 has 16 amino acids. CDR3 nucleotides: TGTGCCAGCAGCGTAGCGGGCGCTCAAGCGGCCGGGGAGCTGTTTTTT. This sequence encodes CASSVAGAQAAGELFF.

J is TRBJ1-2 and V is TRBV5-8; 8 bases agree with TRBD1. With V trimmed by 0 bases and J by 8 bases, 6 bases remained unmatched. Germline CDR1 SGHTS, CDR2 YDEGEE. The CDR3 covers 14 residues. CDR3 region: CASSLAEGTGGYTF. The DNA for the CDR3 is TGTGCCAGCAGCTTGGCCGAAGGGACAGGAGGCTACACCTTC.